The entry that follows covers one TCR beta chain sequence. The specificity of this receptor is unknown. Per-base qualities were not stored, and no clone one base away is much larger. The data were obtained in a study of blood T cell repertoires in COVID-19 (TCRdb year 2020). Regarding the research as a whole: The collaborator samples originated in the United States, Italy and Spain and spanned the acute and convalescent phases of COVID-19. The material from the prospective study consisted of cDNA or gDNA derived from T cells, B-cell-depleted T cells, or PBMCs. Subjects who had been exposed to COVID-19, were actively infected with it, or had recovered from it provided the deeply sampled blood TCRbeta repertoires that made up the dataset. A freely available public database, intended as a resource for researchers studying the immune response to SARS-CoV-2, is where the repertoires were released. The samples were drawn from two sources: the first 160 participants of the ongoing ImmuneRACE study, and fewer than 1,500 subjects contributed by 6 global collaborators. Sample metadata almost always included a de-identified subject ID, COVID-19 status, age in years and sex. HLA class I and class II types, where available, came from metadata supplied by the sample provider rather than from assay-based typing.

Participants in the prospective study were aged 18 to 89 years, lived in 20 to 25 United States geographic areas, and enrolled through a virtual design. In the prospective study, cohorts were assigned on the basis of participant-reported clinical history obtained from a screening survey and a study questionnaire. Each participant in the prospective study had whole blood, serum and a nasopharyngeal or oropharyngeal swab collected by mobile phlebotomists. Over a 2-month period, participants in the prospective study had the option of providing additional blood draws and questionnaires. Before DNA extraction, prospective study blood samples were shipped either frozen or at room temperature. CDR1 LNHDA and CDR2 SQIVND were looked up in the germline V gene (reference sequence). Inclusive of the bounding cysteine and phenylalanine, the CDR3 is 14 residues long. The sequence is cut down to CDR3 DNA, 42 bases in frame from base 1. V is shortened by 5 bases, J by 8 bases, and the region joining them spans 18 bases.

The immunoSEQ Assay, a bias-controlled multiplex PCR, was used to amplify TCRbeta CDR3 regions from genomic DNA. For the original study's pipeline: Within the assay, amplification of reference gene primers was used to estimate how many nucleated cells each sample contained. To quantify the absolute abundance of each unique TCRbeta CDR3 rearrangement, sequence reads were collapsed and filtered. For each sample, productive Simpson clonality was calculated by taking the square root of Simpson's diversity index across productive rearrangements. Not all clones reach the TCRdb copy of this immuneACCESS table, which keeps in-frame sequences only. Checked studies attribute under half of the gap to unresolved V genes and leave the rest unexplained. D and trimming come from the DNA, and the V and J calls and clone size come from that table. The sample table shows around 280,000 clones, and 90% are seen once. Of the sample, around 1.7% falls within the top ten clones.

Here is what the overall study found, with its caveats: The amount of clinical and demographic metadata varied by source and participant and was provided uncurated.

The sequence links TRBV19 to TRBJ1-2; the D segment cannot be called with confidence. The specimen sequenced was PBMCs or T cells enriched from blood (not recorded which). The TCR originated in a woman younger than 35 with acute COVID-19. The DNA sequence is TGTGCCAGTAGTCTCGAGGGCAGGTTCGACGGCTACACCTTC. Translation gives CASSLEGRFDGYTF.